The T cell receptor (beta chain) described here comes from a study of OX40 agonist ivuxolimab in advanced cancers. Study-level information: The dose-escalation cohort had hepatocellular carcinoma, melanoma, renal cell or head and neck cancer. Earlier treatment with anti-PD-1, anti-PD-L1 or anti-CTLA-4 was permitted, and roughly 40% had received some.

Comment on this clone: What it recognizes is unknown.

Assay used: immunoSEQ multiplex PCR; TCRdb lists only in-frame clones, some missing. The sample shows tens of thousands of clones, 85% to 90% of them seen only once. Study-level points and caveats: A proportion of nonresponders additionally exhibited low normalized T-cell clonal expansion.

This CDR3 is 15 amino acids long. Deletions cut 3 bases from V and 5 bases from J, with 14 bases between. Germline CDR1 reads SGHDT; CDR2 reads YYEEEE. The chain joins TRBV5-6 to TRBJ1-4; D ambiguous. The receptor's source is an adult with an advanced solid tumor such as melanoma, head and neck, liver or kidney cancer. Here the sequenced sample was CD4+ or CD8+ T cells sorted from blood, taken in a trial of the OX40 agonist ivuxolimab. The CDR3 loop is CASSSGRELNEKLFF. The CDR3 DNA sequence: TGTGCCAGCAGCTCCGGTCGGGAACTGAATGAAAAACTGTTTTTT.